The rows below give T cell receptor beta chains drawn from one sample of a study of beta chain features in type 1 diabetes. This table comes from immunoSEQ multiplex PCR, and its TCRdb copy is limited to in-frame clones, with some not included. This repertoire shows 110,000 or so clones, roughly 40% found once; its top ten account for roughly 0.059%. Sequenced material: stem cell memory CD4+ T cells from blood. The source is a woman aged 18-29 years in good health. The CDR3 runs from the conserved cysteine through the conserved F or W. D genes are given only for firm matches. A row's size may be missing; if present it is once, few, many or a size class.

length	V	J	size	D	CDR3	DNA
15	TRBV6-1	TRBJ2-7	few	TRBD2	CASSEGLAGGYEQYF	TGTGCCAGCAGTGAAGGACTAGCGGGAGGTTACGAGCAGTACTTC
13	TRBV5-1	TRBJ2-2	few	NA	CASSPLTTGELFF	TGCGCCAGCAGCCCCCTGACTACCGGGGAGCTGTTTTTT
16	TRBV5-1	TRBJ1-5	few	NA	CASSLVAGDSNQPQHF	TGCGCCAGCAGCTTGGTGGCCGGGGATAGCAATCAGCCCCAGCATTTT
16	TRBV14	TRBJ2-1	few	TRBD1	CASSQAGTGFYNEQFF	TGTGCCAGCAGCCAGGCCGGGACAGGGTTCTACAATGAGCAGTTCTTC
15	TRBV5-1	TRBJ2-3	NA	NA	CASSLYGGITDTQYF	TGCGCCAGCAGCTTGTACGGAGGGATCACAGATACGCAGTATTTT
14	TRBV7-9	TRBJ1-5	NA	NA	CASSLIGVNQPQHF	TGTGCCAGCAGCTTAATCGGGGTCAATCAGCCCCAGCATTTT
11	TRBV30	TRBJ2-2	few	TRBD2	CASREAGELFF	TGTGCTTCCCGGGAGGCCGGGGAGCTGTTTTTT
14	TRBV28	TRBJ1-2	NA	TRBD1	CASLLQGARYGYTF	TGTGCCAGCCTACTACAGGGGGCGAGGTATGGCTACACCTTC
20	TRBV5-5	TRBJ2-1	NA	TRBD2	CASSRALGLAGSSSYNEQFF	TGTGCCAGCAGCCGCGCCTTGGGACTAGCGGGATCGAGCTCCTACAATGAGCAGTTCTTC
13	TRBV25-1	TRBJ1-1	few	TRBD1	CASGQGRGTEAFF	TGTGCCAGCGGACAGGGAAGGGGCACTGAAGCTTTCTTT
13	TRBV30	TRBJ1-2	NA	TRBD1	CAWRGTGVEGYTF	TGTGCCTGGAGGGGTACAGGGGTTGAGGGCTACACCTTC
15	TRBV30	TRBJ2-1	NA	TRBD2	CAWSVPFAGEYEQFF	TGTGCCTGGAGTGTCCCCTTCGCGGGAGAATATGAGCAGTTCTTC
11	TRBV10-3	TRBJ2-7	NA	NA	CAIRQGYEQYF	TGTGCCATCAGGCAGGGCTACGAGCAGTACTTC
16	TRBV18	TRBJ1-5	NA	NA	CASSRPGDGSNQPQHF	TGTGCCAGCTCAAGGCCAGGGGATGGGAGCAATCAGCCCCAGCATTTT
13	TRBV15	TRBJ2-1	NA	NA	CATRADSNNEQFF	TGTGCCACCAGAGCAGACAGCAACAATGAGCAGTTCTTC
16	TRBV4-1	TRBJ2-2	NA	TRBD1	CASSQPRDRDTGELFF	TGCGCCAGCAGCCAGCCCCGGGACAGAGATACCGGGGAGCTGTTTTTT
14	TRBV2	TRBJ1-1	NA	NA	CASVLRAAFPQAFF	TGTGCCAGCGTCCTGCGGGCAGCTTTTCCACAAGCTTTCTTT
15	TRBV2	TRBJ2-2	few	TRBD2	CASPGLAGSTGELFF	TGTGCCAGCCCGGGACTAGCGGGGTCGACCGGGGAGCTGTTTTTT
16	TRBV27	TRBJ1-5	NA	TRBD1	CASSSGQGGPNQPQHF	TGTGCCAGCAGTTCGGGACAGGGTGGACCTAATCAGCCCCAGCATTTT
15	TRBV4-3	TRBJ2-7	many	NA	CASSLEGRGSYEQYF	TGCGCCAGCAGCCTGGAGGGCCGTGGGTCCTACGAGCAGTACTTC
15	TRBV4-2	TRBJ2-5	few	TRBD2	CASSQEREGGETQYF	TGTGCCAGCAGCCAAGAGCGAGAGGGAGGGGAGACCCAGTACTTC
12	TRBV13	TRBJ2-1	NA	NA	CASSLWASETVF	TGTGCCAGCAGCTTATGGGCTAGCGAGACTGTCTTC
14	TRBV7-2	TRBJ2-1	NA	TRBD2	CASSQGTSHIEQFF	TGTGCCAGCAGCCAGGGGACTAGTCATATTGAGCAGTTCTTC
16	TRBV9	TRBJ2-3	few	NA	CASSVVSLESTDTQYF	TGTGCCAGCAGCGTAGTAAGTCTGGAGAGCACAGATACGCAGTATTTT
12	TRBV6-6	TRBJ2-7	few	TRBD1	CASRDRANEQYF	TGTGCCAGCAGGGACAGGGCAAACGAGCAGTACTTC
16	TRBV5-1	TRBJ2-2	NA	TRBD2	CASSLDAGLATGELFF	TGCGCCAGCAGCTTGGATGCTGGACTAGCCACCGGGGAGCTGTTTTTT
14	TRBV7-6	TRBJ1-3	NA	NA	CASSLGFTGDTIYF	TGTGCCAGCAGCTTGGGATTCACGGGGGACACCATATATTTT
15	TRBV5-4	TRBJ2-1	NA	NA	CASSPSGLLYNEQFF	TGTGCCAGCAGCCCCTCGGGACTCCTCTACAATGAGCAGTTCTTC
14	TRBV2	TRBJ1-5	NA	NA	CASRQTLSNQPQHF	TGTGCCAGCAGGCAGACATTGTCCAATCAGCCCCAGCATTTT
12	TRBV28	TRBJ2-7	few	NA	CASSTPPGEQYF	TGTGCCAGCAGCACCCCCCCGGGCGAGCAGTACTTC
17	TRBV19	TRBJ2-3	NA	TRBD2	CASSILPQRGPTDTQYF	TGTGCCAGTAGCATCCTCCCTCAGCGGGGACCCACAGATACGCAGTATTTT
15	TRBV6-5	TRBJ2-7	few	TRBD1	CASSYDDRGLYEQYF	TGTGCCAGCAGTTACGACGACAGGGGGCTATACGAGCAGTACTTC
16	TRBV5-1	TRBJ1-4	NA	NA	CASSPYIDSYNEKLFF	TGCGCCAGCAGCCCCTACATCGACAGTTATAATGAAAAACTGTTTTTT
15	TRBV6-6	TRBJ1-2	NA	NA	CASSYAAQGAYGYTF	TGTGCCAGCAGTTACGCCGCACAGGGAGCCTATGGCTACACCTTC
15	TRBV11-2	TRBJ2-1	few	TRBD2	CASRTSGRSYNEQFF	TGTGCCAGCAGGACTAGCGGGAGATCCTACAATGAGCAGTTCTTC
10	TRBV29-1	TRBJ2-1	NA	NA	CSAATGEQFF	TGCAGCGCGGCGACGGGTGAGCAGTTCTTC